These T cell receptor beta chains were read from a single sample in a study of cytomegalovirus exposure and HLA in healthy donors. Data came from immunoSEQ multiplex PCR; TCRdb stores just in-frame clones and leaves some out. Here the sample spans some 330,000 clones, roughly 85% being singletons. Sequenced sample: PBMCs. The receptor source for this set is a woman aged 18-29 years in good health and CMV-seronegative. Each CDR3 is given with its conserved first and last residue. Each record gives: V gene, clone size, J gene, CDR3 length, D gene, CDR3 DNA, CDR3 protein. D genes are given only for firm matches. Size is omitted from some rows. Given values are once, few, many or a class for expanded clones.

TRBV28	-	TRBJ1-1	16	TRBD1	TGTGCCAGCAGCTCGCCGGGCAGGGGGCCGAACACTGAAGCTTTCTTT	CASSSPGRGPNTEAFF
TRBV12-5	-	TRBJ1-5	13	-	TGTGCTAGTGGTTCAACCGGGTCTCAGCCCCAGCATTTT	CASGSTGSQPQHF
TRBV5-6	-	TRBJ1-2	14	-	TGTGCCAGCAGCCGCACGAGGGCAGGCTATGGCTACACCTTC	CASSRTRAGYGYTF
TRBV28	-	TRBJ2-7	15	-	TGTGCCAGCAGTTTAGTCAGGGTACGAACCTACGAGCAGTACTTC	CASSLVRVRTYEQYF
TRBV7-3	-	TRBJ1-1	14	TRBD1	TGTGCCAGCAGCGCGGGACAGGGGAACACTGAAGCTTTCTTT	CASSAGQGNTEAFF
TRBV10-3	once	TRBJ1-5	15	-	TGTGCCATCAGTGAAGGCCAGGGGATAGGTCAGCCCCAGCATTTT	CAISEGQGIGQPQHF
TRBV5-6	-	TRBJ2-7	14	-	TGTGCCAGCAGCTTAGGGGTCAACTCCTACGAGCAGTACTTC	CASSLGVNSYEQYF
TRBV9	-	TRBJ2-1	21	TRBD2	TGTGCCAGCAGCCCCGATACCGGGACTAGCGGGAGAACGCGGAGCTACAATGAGCAGTTCTTC	CASSPDTGTSGRTRSYNEQFF
TRBV10-3	-	TRBJ1-2	12	-	TGTGCCATCAGTGATCCGTACTATGGCTACACCTTC	CAISDPYYGYTF
TRBV27	-	TRBJ2-7	16	-	TGTGCCAGCAGCCCCGGGGGGCCGGGAAGGTCCTACGAGCAGTACTTC	CASSPGGPGRSYEQYF
TRBV18	-	TRBJ1-1	14	-	TGTGCCAGCTCACCGGGGACACCGAACACTGAAGCTTTCTTT	CASSPGTPNTEAFF
TRBV9	-	TRBJ1-2	15	-	TGTGCCAGCAGCCCAGTCTCTGGGGGGAACTATGGCTACACCTTC	CASSPVSGGNYGYTF
TRBV28	-	TRBJ1-2	16	-	TGTGCCAGCAGTTCCTGGGGGGGGTCAGGGAACTATGGCTACACCTTC	CASSSWGGSGNYGYTF
TRBV29-1	-	TRBJ2-2	13	TRBD1	TGCAGCGCCACGGGACAGGGGATCGGGGAGCTGTTTTTT	CSATGQGIGELFF
TRBV7-2	once	TRBJ2-7	14	-	TGTGCCAGCAGCATTACGTCCAGTTCCTACGAGCAGTACTTC	CASSITSSSYEQYF
TRBV4-3	-	TRBJ2-7	15	-	TGCGCCAGCAGCCAAACCGGGACTGGAGCCTACGAGCAGTACTTC	CASSQTGTGAYEQYF
TRBV7-2	-	TRBJ2-1	11	-	TGTGCCAGCAGCTTTAACAATGAGCAGTTCTTC	CASSFNNEQFF
TRBV7-3	-	TRBJ2-3	12	-	TGTGCCAGCAGCTTAATGGAGGGTACGCAGTATTTT	CASSLMEGTQYF
TRBV6-5	-	TRBJ2-7	16	TRBD2	TGTGCCAGCAGTTACTCGCTAGCGGGAGTTCGCTACGAGCAGTACTTC	CASSYSLAGVRYEQYF
TRBV7-2	once	TRBJ2-2	17	TRBD2	TGTGCCAGCAGCTTAGTTGGGCTAGCGGGGGACACCGGGGAGCTGTTTTTT	CASSLVGLAGDTGELFF
TRBV4-2	-	TRBJ1-1	15	-	TGTGCCAGCAGCCCCTCCGCGGGGGTGAACACTGAAGCTTTCTTT	CASSPSAGVNTEAFF
TRBV4-3	-	TRBJ2-7	16	TRBD2	TGCGCCAGCAGCCAAGATTCGGGACTAGGGGCCTACGAGCAGTACTTC	CASSQDSGLGAYEQYF
TRBV4-3	-	TRBJ1-2	14	-	TGCGCCAGCAGCCAAGACGACGGGGGTTATGGCTACACCTTC	CASSQDDGGYGYTF
TRBV6-5	-	TRBJ2-1	14	TRBD2	TGTGCCAGCAGTTTCAACGGGAGGACTAGCCCGCAGTTCTTC	CASSFNGRTSPQFF
TRBV7-9	-	TRBJ2-7	16	-	TGTGCCAGCAGCTTGGGCCCTTGGAGGGAGTCCTACGAGCAGTACTTC	CASSLGPWRESYEQYF
TRBV7-3	-	TRBJ1-1	16	TRBD1	TGTGCCAGCAGCCCCGGGACAGGGGTAGCATATACTGAAGCTTTCTTT	CASSPGTGVAYTEAFF
TRBV15	-	TRBJ2-5	15	TRBD2	TGTGCCACCAGCAGGCCGCTCGGGGGGGGAGAGACCCAGTACTTC	CATSRPLGGGETQYF